Listed here are 32 T cell receptor beta chains from one sample, sequenced in a study of regulatory T cells in long-lasting Graves disease. Through Arm-PCR of CDR3 regions and iRepertoire HTBI primers, TCR beta libraries were built. TCRdb fed the multiplex PCR reads into MiXCR, producing one record per CDR3 protein. The top ten clones hold around 7% of a sample with roughly 500,000 distinct CDR3 sequences, approximately 21% of them seen once. Stated time point: persistent/refractory GD, antithyroid drugs over 5 years with positive TRAb. The authors made the TCR library using RNA they extracted from PBMCs. Sequences were derived from peripheral blood mononuclear cells (PBMCs), sampled when the disease was refractory, from a patient treated with antithyroid drugs. Every receptor here comes from a female donor with Graves disease.

This clonotype has a count of ten or more. The junction does not match germline at one end; this may be a read error. CDR3 in DNA: TGTGCCAGCAGCTTAGGGGCAGGGTTGAACACTGAAGCTTTCTTT. This translates into CASSLGAGLNTEAFF. The V gene is TRBV12-3 or TRBV12-4, the J gene TRBJ1-1; tentatively, D is TRBD1 (5 bases). This CDR3 has 15 amino acids.

This clonotype was observed at least ten times. The chain combines TRBV28 with TRBJ1-4, with TRBD1 matching 8 bases. V lost 5 bases to trimming and J lost 6 bases; unmatched junction nucleotides: 5. CDR3 length: 14 residues. Germline V gene lookup returns CDR1 MDHEN and CDR2 SYDVKM. For the CDR3, the DNA is TGTGCCAGCAGTCCGGACAGGGAGGATGAAAAACTGTTTTTT. This codes for CASSPDREDEKLFF.

The chain combines TRBV12-3 or TRBV12-4 with TRBJ2-1; 7 nucleotides align to TRBD2. This CDR3 region has 15 residues. V gave up 3 bases and J gave up 2 bases; unmatched junction bases: 4. CDR3 DNA sequence: TGTGCCAGCAGTTTGGGCGGGAGTACCTACAATGAGCAGTTCTTC. Its protein product is CASSLGGSTYNEQFF.

The rearrangement links TRBV19 to TRBJ1-1, with D hard to call. The CDR3 consists of 11 residues. The V gene lost 5 bases and the J gene lost 3 bases, with 4 bases spanning the gap. Germline lookup yields CDR1 LNHDA and CDR2 SQIVND (reference sequence). The CDR3 sequence: CASSHDTEAFF. The CDR3 nucleotides read TGTGCCAGTAGTCATGACACTGAAGCTTTCTTT.

The rearrangement joins TRBV9 to TRBJ2-7; the D is unclear. CDR3 size: 15 residues. Trimming took off 3 bases at V and 0 bases at J, with 13 bases between the two ends. Germline-derived CDR1 and CDR2 are SGDLS and YYNGEE. CDR3 DNA: TGTGCCAGCAGCGAAACGTCGGTACTCTCCTACGAGCAGTACTTC. Translating gives CASSETSVLSYEQYF.

Many counts were recorded for this clonotype. The chain links TRBV6-1 to TRBJ2-7; 9 nucleotides align to TRBD1. The CDR3 is made up of 15 amino acids. Germline assignment: CDR1 MNHNS and CDR2 SASEGT. The ends lost 0 bases at V and 3 bases at J; junction bases unmatched: 3. CDR3 residues: CASSEAQGQGYEQYF. The CDR3, as DNA: TGTGCCAGCAGTGAAGCGCAGGGACAGGGCTACGAGCAGTACTTC.

This clonotype was counted many times. The chain recombines TRBV12-3 or TRBV12-4 with TRBJ2-2; D call uncertain. Trimming left V 6 bases short and J 1 base short, with 15 bases between. The CDR3 contains 16 residues. The CDR3 nucleotides read TGTGCCAGCAGGGCCAAGGGTTATGAGAACACCGGGGAGCTGTTTTTT. Its translation: CASRAKGYENTGELFF.

This clonotype was seen only a few times. The chain couples TRBV28 to TRBJ1-3, with D hard to call. Trimming left V 5 bases short and J 0 bases short, with 14 bases between. The germline CDR1 and CDR2 sequences are MDHEN and SYDVKM. This CDR3 comprises 16 residues. The CDR3 nucleotides read TGTGCCAGCAGTATGGGAGGGATTTACTCTGGAAACACCATATATTTT. Protein sequence: CASSMGGIYSGNTIYF.

The rearrangement joins TRBV9 to TRBJ2-5; D may be TRBD1 or TRBD2 (5 bases each). Trimming left V 0 bases short and J 2 bases short, with 8 bases between. The CDR3 has 14 residues. From germline, CDR1 is SGDLS and CDR2 YYNGEE. The CDR3 reads CASSVVGPQETQYF. CDR3 bases: TGTGCCAGCAGCGTAGTGGGACCTCAAGAGACCCAGTACTTC.

This clonotype was observed many times. CDR3 DNA sequence: TGCAGTGCTAGAGACCCGGGTAGCTTAGAGACCCAGTACTTC. It is translated as CSARDPGSLETQYF. The chain uses TRBV20-1 and TRBJ2-5, with D unresolved. The V end lost 0 bases, the J end lost 4 bases, and 12 bases lay between the germline ends. This CDR3 has 14 residues. Germline values: CDR1 DFQATT, CDR2 SNEGSKA (reference sequence).

This chain connects TRBV6-1 to TRBJ1-1; D gene uncertain. Trimming shortened V by 10 bases and J by 1 base, and 13 bases separated the two germline ends. The CDR3 contains 13 residues. The germline CDR1 and CDR2 sequences are MNHNS and SASEGT. The CDR3 here is CATPRAGNTEAFF. CDR3 sequence (DNA): TGTGCCACGCCTCGGGCGGGGAACACTGAAGCTTTCTTT.

This clonotype was found a few times. The gene calls are TRBV28 and TRBJ2-6; the match to TRBD1 covers 9 bases. The CDR3 totals 15 residues. With V trimmed by 10 bases and J by 4 bases, 8 bases remained unmatched. The V gene's germline CDR1 is MDHEN and CDR2 SYDVKM. The CDR3 DNA follows: TGTGCCATTCTTACAGGGGGCTCCGGGGCCAACGTCCTGACTTTC. It codes for CAILTGGSGANVLTF. The full variable domain, in which reference TRBV28 and TRBJ2-6 provide the parts outside the CDR3, is DVKVTQSSRYLVKRTGEKVFLECVQDMDHENMFWYRQDPGLGLRLIYFSYDVKMKEKGDIPEGYSVSREKKERFSLILESASTNQTSMYLCAILTGGSGANVLTFGAGSRLTVL.

This clonotype was recorded once. The gene calls are TRBV7-9 and TRBJ2-5; possible D gene TRBD1, 5 bases. The CDR3 contains 16 residues. The germline gives CDR1 SEHNR, CDR2 FQNEAQ (reference sequence). V was trimmed by 0 bases and J by 5 bases, leaving 16 bases between them. The CDR3 nucleotides read TGTGCCAGCAGCTTAGCGGTCAGGGAATGGGTTGAGACCCAGTACTTC. This gives the protein CASSLAVREWVETQYF.

This clonotype turned up a few times. The chain employs TRBV7-9 and TRBJ1-1; 7 bases match TRBD1. Germline V gene sequence: CDR1 SEHNR, CDR2 FQNEAQ (reference sequence). Trimming at V came to 1 base and at J to 0 bases, leaving 5 bases not matched to a gene. The CDR3 extends over 16 amino acids. CDR3 bases: TGTGCCAGCAGCTTAGGTCGGGACAGCATGAACACTGAAGCTTTCTTT. This sequence encodes CASSLGRDSMNTEAFF.

This clonotype was seen repeatedly, ten times or more. The J gene is TRBJ1-2, the V gene TRBV28; 8 positions agree with TRBD1. Germline V gene sequence: CDR1 MDHEN, CDR2 SYDVKM. There are 14 residues in the CDR3. The V gene end was trimmed by 4 bases and the J gene end by 5 bases; junction bases not matched to a gene: 6. The CDR3 DNA reads TGTGCCAGCAGTTCGAGACAGGGGATATATGGCTACACCTTC. This translates into CASSSRQGIYGYTF.

This clonotype has at least ten counts. The V and J genes are TRBV15 and TRBJ2-7, with 12 bases identical to TRBD1. V gave up 6 bases and J gave up 4 bases; unmatched junction bases: 10. This CDR3 has 16 residues. Germline V gene data show CDR1 as LNHNV and CDR2 as YYDKDF (reference sequence). In nucleotides, the CDR3 is TGTGCCACCAGTCAACCGGGACAGGGGGCCGGATACGAGCAGTACTTC. Its translation is CATSQPGQGAGYEQYF.

At least ten counts were recorded for this clonotype. The rearrangement links TRBV11-1 to TRBJ1-1, with 8 bases identical to TRBD1. Germline CDR1 reads SGHAT; CDR2 reads FQDESV (reference sequence). V trimming: 5 bases; J trimming: 3 bases; junction bases outside the gene matches: 5. There are 14 residues in the CDR3. The CDR3: CASSPQGADTEAFF. CDR3 nucleotides: TGTGCCAGCAGCCCTCAGGGGGCAGACACTGAAGCTTTCTTT.

Only a few counts were recorded for this clonotype. The J gene is TRBJ1-4, the V gene TRBV5-6, with D possibly being TRBD1 (5 bases). V gave up 5 bases and J gave up 2 bases, with 13 bases separating them. The CDR3 runs to 15 residues. Germline V CDR1 and CDR2: SGHDT, YYEEEE. CDR3 DNA: TGTGCCAGCAGTGCCCAGGCAGGGACTAATGAAAAACTGTTTTTT. The encoded protein is CASSAQAGTNEKLFF. Full variable domain (rest looked up from reference TRBV5-6 and TRBJ1-4): DAGVTQSPTHLIKTRGQQVTLRCSPKSGHDTVSWYQQALGQGPQFIFQYYEEEERQRGNFPDRFSGHQFPNYSSELNVNALLLGDSALYLCASSAQAGTNEKLFFGSGTQLSVL.

The chain has TRBV6-1 and TRBJ1-6, with a possible D match to TRBD1 (5 bases). CDR1 MNHNS and CDR2 SASEGT come from the germline V gene. V shed 4 bases and J shed 9 bases, with 7 bases lying between them. The CDR3 spans 12 residues. This chain's CDR3 is CASSVGASPLHF. In DNA form, the CDR3 reads TGTGCCAGCAGTGTTGGGGCTTCACCCCTCCACTTT.

The chain carries TRBV4-1 and TRBJ1-4, with 7 bases aligning to TRBD1. The CDR3 runs 19 residues. The germline V gene encodes CDR1 MGHRA and CDR2 YSYEKL. V was pared by 4 bases and J by 4 bases, with 18 bases of the junction left unmatched. CDR3 DNA sequence: TGCGCCAGCAGCCCTCCGAGGACAGGAGAGGCGAGGATTAATGAAAAACTGTTTTTT. Translated, it gives CASSPPRTGEARINEKLFF.

This clonotype was seen a handful of times. The chain joins TRBV4-1 to TRBJ1-1, with 7 bases identical to TRBD1. Trimming took 1 base from V and 3 from J; bases not matched to a gene: 5. The CDR3 has 15 residues. Germline CDR1 MGHRA, CDR2 YSYEKL. The CDR3 sequence: CASSQAGGLDTEAFF. CDR3 nucleotides: TGCGCCAGCAGCCAAGCAGGGGGTTTGGACACTGAAGCTTTCTTT.

The J gene is TRBJ1-2, the V gene TRBV6-2 or TRBV6-3; D unclear. This CDR3 region has 18 residues. With 0 bases removed from V and 1 base from J, the gap between germline ends came to 18 bases. CDR1 MNHEY and CDR2 SVGEGT come from the germline V gene. The CDR3 bases are TGTGCCAGCAGTTACTCGAGTCCCTCCGGTTCCTTTAACTATGGCTACACCTTC. This gives the protein CASSYSSPSGSFNYGYTF.

This clonotype was detected ten times or more. V usage is TRBV28 and J usage is TRBJ1-5; TRBD1 might be the D (5 bases). Germline CDR1 is MDHEN and CDR2 is SYDVKM. V lost 5 bases and J 0 bases, leaving 14 bases between the germline ends. This CDR3 contains 16 residues. The CDR3 DNA follows: TGTGCCAGCAGTCGGGGGACCGTTTATAGCAATCAGCCCCAGCATTTT. Protein product: CASSRGTVYSNQPQHF.

This clonotype showed up just a few times. This rearrangement joins TRBV28 to TRBJ2-2, with TRBD1 matching over 11 bases. V dropped 5 bases and J dropped 7; count of bases not matched to a gene: 6. The germline V gene has CDR1 MDHEN and CDR2 SYDVKM. The CDR3 covers 15 residues. This chain's CDR3 is CASSHGQGAGGELFF. The CDR3 bases are TGTGCCAGCAGTCATGGACAGGGGGCGGGCGGGGAGCTGTTTTTT.

This clonotype was observed at least ten times. The gene calls are TRBV7-2 and TRBJ1-2; no clear D. The V end was cut by 5 bases, the J end by 2 bases, with 9 bases between. The CDR3 extends over 13 amino acids. From germline, CDR1 is SGHTA and CDR2 FQGNSA. In nucleotides, the CDR3 is TGTGCCAGCAGCCGTCGTCCGAACTATGGCTACACCTTC. Amino acid sequence: CASSRRPNYGYTF.

This clonotype was detected ten times or more. The genes are TRBV28 and TRBJ2-7; the D is unclear. Germline CDR1 MDHEN, CDR2 SYDVKM. The CDR3 contains 16 residues. V lost 2 bases to trimming and J lost 0 bases, with 14 bases between them. The chain's CDR3 is CASSLTAIFSSYEQYF. The CDR3 DNA sequence: TGTGCCAGCAGTTTAACCGCCATCTTCAGCTCCTACGAGCAGTACTTC. The full variable domain, completed using reference TRBV28 and TRBJ2-7, is DVKVTQSSRYLVKRTGEKVFLECVQDMDHENMFWYRQDPGLGLRLIYFSYDVKMKEKGDIPEGYSVSREKKERFSLILESASTNQTSMYLCASSLTAIFSSYEQYFGPGTRLTVT.

This clonotype was found many times. The rearrangement uses TRBV28 and TRBJ2-7; 8 bases align to TRBD1. The CDR3 sequence is 17 residues long. The trim removed 5 bases at V and 2 bases at J, leaving 14 bases unmatched. CDR1 is MDHEN, CDR2 SYDVKM, per germline. In nucleotides, the CDR3 is TGTGCCAGCAGTGCAATAGAATCCGGGACAGGAGCCTACGAGCAGTACTTC. Its protein is CASSAIESGTGAYEQYF.

The chain employs TRBV30 and TRBJ2-5, with TRBD2 as a possible D gene (6 bases). V lost 0 bases to trimming and J lost 1 base, with 9 bases between them. The germline gives CDR1 GTSNPN, CDR2 SVGIG (reference sequence). The CDR3 extends over 14 amino acids. The DNA for the CDR3 is TGTGCCTGGAGTGTACGGGGGACCCAAGAGACCCAGTACTTC. It translates to CAWSVRGTQETQYF.

This clonotype was recorded many times. V usage is TRBV7-9 and J usage is TRBJ2-7, with 9 bases lining up with TRBD1. V lost 0 bases to trimming and J lost 6 bases; unmatched junction nucleotides: 12. The germline gives CDR1 SEHNR, CDR2 FQNEAQ (reference sequence). The length of the CDR3 is 17 residues. The CDR3 sequence: CASSLATGGASPSEQYF. CDR3 DNA: TGTGCCAGCAGCTTAGCCACAGGGGGCGCATCTCCTTCCGAGCAGTACTTC.

The chain employs TRBV10-3 and TRBJ2-2; D uncertain. Trimming left V 0 bases short and J 4 bases short, with 6 bases between. Germline assignment: CDR1 ENHRY and CDR2 SYGVKD. The CDR3 extends over 14 amino acids. CDR3 sequence (DNA): TGTGCCATCAGTGAGTCTGCTAGCACCGGGGAGCTGTTTTTT. Residues: CAISESASTGELFF.

This clonotype has ten or more counts. The chain recombines TRBV27 with TRBJ2-2; D is ambiguous. V dropped 8 bases and J dropped 0 bases, with 10 bases sitting between them. The germline gives CDR1 MNHEY, CDR2 SMNVEV (reference sequence). The CDR3 totals 14 residues. For the CDR3, the DNA is TGTGCCAGCCGGCGGCAGTCGAACACCGGGGAGCTGTTTTTT. Protein sequence: CASRRQSNTGELFF.

In this sample, this clonotype turned up many times. This rearrangement joins TRBV28 to TRBJ1-2; no definite D call. The CDR3 spans 14 residues. The germline V gene has CDR1 MDHEN and CDR2 SYDVKM. Trimming shortened V by 7 bases and J by 4 bases, and 16 bases separated the two germline ends. This CDR3 reads CASTVDGDSYGYTF. As DNA, the CDR3 is TGTGCCAGCACCGTGGACGGAGACTCCTATGGCTACACCTTC.